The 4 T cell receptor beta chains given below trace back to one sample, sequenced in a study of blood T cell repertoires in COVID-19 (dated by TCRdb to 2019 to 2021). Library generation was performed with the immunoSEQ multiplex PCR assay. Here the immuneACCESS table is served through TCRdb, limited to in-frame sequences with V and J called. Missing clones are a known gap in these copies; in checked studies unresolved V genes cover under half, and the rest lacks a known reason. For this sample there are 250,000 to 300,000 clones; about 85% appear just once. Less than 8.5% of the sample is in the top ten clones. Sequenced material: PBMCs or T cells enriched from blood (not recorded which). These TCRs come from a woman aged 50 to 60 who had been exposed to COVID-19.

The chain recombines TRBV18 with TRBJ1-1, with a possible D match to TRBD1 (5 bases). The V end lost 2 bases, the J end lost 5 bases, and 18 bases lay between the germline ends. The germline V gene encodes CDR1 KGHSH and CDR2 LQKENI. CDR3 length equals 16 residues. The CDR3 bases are TGTGCCAGCTCACCATTGGGGAAGGGGTCGGAAACTGAAGCTTTCTTT. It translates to CASSPLGKGSETEAFF.

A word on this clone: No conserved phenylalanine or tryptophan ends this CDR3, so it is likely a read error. CDR3 DNA sequence: TGTGCCAGCAGTGAACTTAGCGGGATCCACTATGGCTACACCCTC. Protein: CASSELSGIHYGYTL. The V gene is TRBV6-1, the J gene TRBJ1-2; D is unclear. The CDR3 spans 15 residues. Per germline, CDR1 MNHNS and CDR2 SASEGT. The V gene lost 2 bases and the J gene lost 3 bases, with 13 bases spanning the gap.

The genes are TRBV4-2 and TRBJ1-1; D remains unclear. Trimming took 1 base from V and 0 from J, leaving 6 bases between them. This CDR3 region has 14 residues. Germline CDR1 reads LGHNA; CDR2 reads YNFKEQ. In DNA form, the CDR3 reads TGTGCCAGCAGCCAAGGCGACATGAACACTGAAGCTTTCTTT. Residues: CASSQGDMNTEAFF.

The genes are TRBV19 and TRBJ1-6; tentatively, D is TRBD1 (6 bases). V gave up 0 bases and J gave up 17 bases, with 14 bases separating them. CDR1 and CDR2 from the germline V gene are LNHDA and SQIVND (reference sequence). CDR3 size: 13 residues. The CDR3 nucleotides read TGTGCCAGTAGTATAGAAATGGGCGGACAGATCCACTTT. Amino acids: CASSIEMGGQIHF.